This TCR delta chain was found in a study of gamma-delta T cells after stem cell transplantation. TCRdb reapplied CATT to the RT-PCR reads. This table has around 12,000 delta-chain clones, 38% appearing once. Trimming left V 0 bases short and J 0 bases short, with 8 bases between. Germline CDR1 and CDR2: GEAIGNYY and EKD. The CDR3 contains 17 residues. The receptor was derived from a human donor. It is not recorded whose cells these are; they may come from a transplant donor. This chain connects TRDV2 to TRDJ3; D is possibly TRDD3 (6 bases). Sequencing input: gamma-delta T cells. CDR3 in amino acids: CACDTVGGSWDTRQMFF. CDR3 DNA: TGTGCCTGTGACACCGTGGGGGGCTCCTGGGACACCCGACAGATGTTTTTC.